The sequence of this T cell receptor beta chain was determined in a study of prognosis after radiotherapy for stage I lung cancer. Looking at the study overall: After radiotherapy, about 16 showed no significant progression while several developed distant metastases (median 7 months).

There were about 6 milliliters of peripheral blood drawn at each of two time points. In its sample, this clonotype was seen many times. Genomic DNA was the source, and TCR beta CDR3 was amplified from it by two-round multiplex PCR. First-round PCR employed TRBV- and TRBJ-specific primers for each gene. TCRdb re-derived calls from the multiplex PCR reads in MiXCR, one entry per CDR3 protein. The table shows around 56,000 distinct CDR3 sequences, with about 26% occurring only once. The sample here was PBMCs, taken before or after stereotactic body radiation therapy (not recorded which). The origin of this receptor is a donor older than 45 with non-small cell lung cancer.

The CDR3 loop reads CAISPARGGTEAFF. The CDR3 DNA is TGTGCCATCAGTCCTGCTCGGGGTGGAACTGAAGCTTTCTTT. This rearrangement joins TRBV10-3 to TRBJ1-1; no clear D. V dropped 5 bases and J dropped 5 bases, with 15 bases sitting between them. This CDR3 spans 14 amino acids. CDR1 and CDR2 from the germline V gene are ENHRY and SYGVKD.